The clone carrying this T cell receptor beta chain has a count of ten or more. These data originate in a study of blood T cells in healthy people across ages. Germline V gene sequence: CDR1 MNHEY, CDR2 SVGEGT. The CDR3 spans 13 residues. The trim removed 6 bases at V and 5 bases at J, leaving 5 bases unmatched. Alongside a J-beta primer mix, a sample-barcoded 5' primer served in a second PCR lasting 7 to 11 cycles. Each CDR3 protein is one row after TCRdb ran MiXCR on the 5' RACE reads. The sample has 600,000 or so distinct CDR3 sequences; about 30% are singletons. Source material: blood. The chain has TRBV6-2 or TRBV6-3 and TRBJ2-7, with 9 bases identical to TRBD1. The clonotype originates from a woman over 75 in good health. In nucleotides, the CDR3 is TGTGCCAGCAGCCGGACAGGGGTCCACGAGCAGTACTTC. This translates into CASSRTGVHEQYF.